This is a list of T cell receptor beta chains from one sample in a study of vaccination and CD4 T cells after COVID-19. These TCRs' antigens remain unknown. MiXCR, applied by TCRdb to the PCR reads, yields one record per CDR3 protein. This table holds about 7,200 distinct CDR3 sequences, around 50% found once. The sample comprised CD4+ T cells from blood, cultured in vitro. These receptors originate from a human donor in good health. Both conserved end residues are part of each CDR3. D genes are given only for firm matches. The size entry is marked missing in some rows and otherwise reads once, few, many or a size class.

V: TRBV20-1; size: -; D: -; J: TRBJ2-2; DNA: TGCAGTGCTAGGGAGGGACTTTGGAACACCGGGGAGCTGTTTTTT; CDR3: CSAREGLWNTGELFF
V: TRBV7-2; size: -; D: -; J: TRBJ1-2; DNA: TGTGCCAGCAGCTTACCTTTAGGGGGTGGCTACACCTTC; CDR3: CASSLPLGGGYTF
V: TRBV7-8; size: -; D: -; J: TRBJ2-4; DNA: TGTGCCAGCAGCTCCCGGGCCCAAACCCAAGCCAAAAACATTCAGTACTTC; CDR3: CASSSRAQTQAKNIQYF
V: TRBV28; size: few; D: TRBD1; J: TRBJ1-5; DNA: TGTGCCAGCAGACGGACAGGGGTTTATCGTAATCAGCCCCAGCATTTT; CDR3: CASRRTGVYRNQPQHF
V: TRBV25-1; size: -; D: -; J: TRBJ1-2; DNA: TGTGCCAGCAGTGAAAGACCGTCGTTCTATGGCTACACCTTC; CDR3: CASSERPSFYGYTF
V: TRBV14; size: few; D: -; J: TRBJ1-2; DNA: TGTGCCAGCAGCCAAGATGTCCGGGGGCTCGCTTACTATGGCTACACCTTC; CDR3: CASSQDVRGLAYYGYTF
V: TRBV6-2/TRBV6-3; size: once; D: -; J: TRBJ1-2; DNA: TGTGCCAGCAGTTACTCGACAGCGACTAATGGCTACACCTTC; CDR3: CASSYSTATNGYTF
V: TRBV24-1; size: -; D: TRBD1; J: TRBJ2-2; DNA: TGTGCCACCAGTGGCGGGACAGGGAGAGGGGCCGGGGAGCTGTTTTTT; CDR3: CATSGGTGRGAGELFF
V: TRBV5-4; size: -; D: TRBD1; J: TRBJ2-1; DNA: TGTGCCAGCCGCGGACAGGGGAAGGACAATGAGCAGTTCTTC; CDR3: CASRGQGKDNEQFF
V: TRBV19; size: -; D: TRBD2; J: TRBJ2-5; DNA: TGTGCCAGTAGTATCTCACTAGCGGGAGGGAGGGAGACCCAGTACTTC; CDR3: CASSISLAGGRETQYF
V: TRBV6-1; size: -; D: TRBD2; J: TRBJ2-1; DNA: TGTGCCAGCAGGGCTCCGGGACTAGCGGGGTACAATGAGCAGTTCTTC; CDR3: CASRAPGLAGYNEQFF
V: TRBV6-1; size: -; D: TRBD2; J: TRBJ2-3; DNA: TGTGCCAGCAGTGGGACTAGCGGATACTCTAGCACAGATACGCAGTATTTT; CDR3: CASSGTSGYSSTDTQYF
V: TRBV2; size: once; D: TRBD1; J: TRBJ1-5; DNA: TGTGCCAGCAGTGACCTTTGGGGACAGAGATATAGCAATCAGCCCCAGCATTTT; CDR3: CASSDLWGQRYSNQPQHF
V: TRBV2; size: few; D: -; J: TRBJ2-2; DNA: TGTGCCAGCAGGGGAGGCAGCCCACTGACCGGGGAGCTGTTTTTT; CDR3: CASRGGSPLTGELFF
V: TRBV5-3; size: -; D: -; J: TRBJ1-2; DNA: TGTGCCAGCAGCTTGGATAGGGCGCGTGGCTACACCTTC; CDR3: CASSLDRARGYTF
V: TRBV29-1; size: -; D: TRBD2; J: TRBJ2-3; DNA: TGCAGCGTTGAACCTTTTAGCGGGGGGGCCGTAGATACGCAGTATTTT; CDR3: CSVEPFSGGAVDTQYF
V: TRBV10-3; size: -; D: -; J: TRBJ2-7; DNA: TGTGCCATCAGTGTAGGGGGCTCCTACGAGCAGTACTTC; CDR3: CAISVGGSYEQYF
V: TRBV30; size: -; D: TRBD1; J: TRBJ2-5; DNA: TGTGCCTGGAGTAGCGGGACAGGGGGCGAAGAGACCCAGTACTTC; CDR3: CAWSSGTGGEETQYF
V: TRBV18; size: -; D: -; J: TRBJ2-3; DNA: TGTGCCAGCTCACCACCGTCCACAGATACGCAGTATTTT; CDR3: CASSPPSTDTQYF
V: TRBV28; size: few; D: TRBD1; J: TRBJ2-5; DNA: TGTGCCAGCAACCCAGGGGGATTCCAAGAGACCCAGTACTTC; CDR3: CASNPGGFQETQYF
V: TRBV30; size: -; D: -; J: TRBJ1-5; DNA: TGTGCCTGGAGTCTCGGTCGAGGGGTACGCAATCAGCCCCAGCATTTT; CDR3: CAWSLGRGVRNQPQHF
V: TRBV6-5; size: -; D: -; J: TRBJ1-5; DNA: TGTGCCAGCAGTTACTCGACGGGGTTCGGCAATCAGCCCCAGCATTTT; CDR3: CASSYSTGFGNQPQHF
V: TRBV30; size: -; D: TRBD1; J: TRBJ2-7; DNA: TGTGCCGGTCTGACAGGGGACCACTACGAGCAGTACTTC; CDR3: CAGLTGDHYEQYF
V: TRBV5-5; size: -; D: -; J: TRBJ1-5; DNA: TGTGCCAGCAGCTTGGGGGGGTTCTCTCAGCCCCAGCATTTT; CDR3: CASSLGGFSQPQHF
V: TRBV6-5; size: -; D: -; J: TRBJ1-1; DNA: TGTGCCAGCAGTTACGGGGAGGGAGACCTGAACACTGAAGCTTTCTTT; CDR3: CASSYGEGDLNTEAFF
V: TRBV6-1; size: -; D: TRBD1; J: TRBJ1-1; DNA: TGTGCCAGCAGCCGACGACAGGGCACTGAAGCTTTCTTT; CDR3: CASSRRQGTEAFF
V: TRBV28; size: -; D: -; J: TRBJ1-2; DNA: TGTGCCAGCAGGGCTCTACCCGGCTATGGCTACACCTTC; CDR3: CASRALPGYGYTF
V: TRBV28; size: -; D: -; J: TRBJ1-2; DNA: TGTGCCAGCAGTTTACCCACAGGACAATATGGCTACACCTTC; CDR3: CASSLPTGQYGYTF
V: TRBV7-9; size: few; D: TRBD2; J: TRBJ2-7; DNA: TGTGCCAGCAGCTTAGCCGGCGGGGGAACCTACGAGCAGTACTTC; CDR3: CASSLAGGGTYEQYF
V: TRBV10-3; size: -; D: -; J: TRBJ2-7; DNA: TGTGCCATCAGTGAGAGGACAGCTAGCTCCTACGAGCAGTACTTC; CDR3: CAISERTASSYEQYF
V: TRBV19; size: -; D: TRBD1; J: TRBJ2-5; DNA: TGTGCCAGTAGTTTATTGACAGGGAAGGAGACCCAGTACTTC; CDR3: CASSLLTGKETQYF
V: TRBV6-1; size: -; D: TRBD2; J: TRBJ2-2; DNA: TGTGCCAGCAGTGAGCTAGCGGGAGTGAACGGGGAGCTGTTTTTT; CDR3: CASSELAGVNGELFF
V: TRBV27; size: few; D: TRBD1; J: TRBJ1-2; DNA: TGTGCCAGCAGTTTATCGGACAGGGGGCCTCTTACCTTC; CDR3: CASSLSDRGPLTF
V: TRBV7-8; size: -; D: -; J: TRBJ2-1; DNA: TGTGCCAGCAGCCCCGGACGGACTATTTCTAATGAGCAGTTCTTC; CDR3: CASSPGRTISNEQFF
V: TRBV6-5; size: -; D: -; J: TRBJ1-1; DNA: TGTGCCAGCAGTTACGGGACCCTACATGCGGGTAAAGCTTTCTTT; CDR3: CASSYGTLHAGKAFF
V: TRBV9; size: -; D: -; J: TRBJ1-1; DNA: TGTGCCAGCAGCGCCAGTCTGAACACTGAAGCTTTCTTT; CDR3: CASSASLNTEAFF
V: TRBV7-2; size: few; D: TRBD2; J: TRBJ2-5; DNA: TGTGCCAGCAGCTTACAAAGCGGGGGGGCCCCAGGACGCGGGACCCAGTACTTC; CDR3: CASSLQSGGAPGRGTQYF
V: TRBV10-1; size: once; D: -; J: TRBJ2-7; DNA: TGCGCCAGCCGCCCGGGGATCGGCTCCTACGAGCAGTACTTC; CDR3: CASRPGIGSYEQYF
V: TRBV7-2; size: -; D: TRBD1; J: TRBJ2-7; DNA: TGTGCCAGCAGCTTAAACAGGGGATCCTACGAGCAGTACTTC; CDR3: CASSLNRGSYEQYF
V: TRBV30; size: -; D: -; J: TRBJ2-3; DNA: TGTGCCTGGAGTGTACGGCTAGCCACAGATACGCAGTATTTT; CDR3: CAWSVRLATDTQYF
V: TRBV6-1; size: -; D: TRBD2; J: TRBJ2-3; DNA: TGTGCCAGCAGTCTAGCGGGAGTGGGGGCAGATACGCAGTATTTT; CDR3: CASSLAGVGADTQYF
V: TRBV27; size: -; D: TRBD2; J: TRBJ2-3; DNA: TGTGCCAGCAGTTTGACCGTAAGGACTAGCGGGGGCTCTAGCACAGATACGCAGTATTTT; CDR3: CASSLTVRTSGGSSTDTQYF
V: TRBV7-2; size: -; D: -; J: TRBJ2-2; DNA: TGTGCCAGCAGCGGGGGGTGGGACCGGGAGCTGTTTTTT; CDR3: CASSGGWDRELFF
V: TRBV7-8; size: once; D: -; J: TRBJ1-1; DNA: TGTGCCAGCAGCTTAGGAATACAGGTACGGGAAGCTGAAGCTTTCTTT; CDR3: CASSLGIQVREAEAFF
V: TRBV10-3; size: few; D: -; J: TRBJ1-5; DNA: TGTGCCACCGGACAGAATAGCAATCAGCCCCAGCATTTT; CDR3: CATGQNSNQPQHF
V: TRBV10-1; size: -; D: -; J: TRBJ1-2; DNA: TGCGCCAGCAGTGAATCCGGGTCAAGGAGTCTCACCTTC; CDR3: CASSESGSRSLTF
V: TRBV15; size: -; D: -; J: TRBJ2-2; DNA: TGTGCCACCAGCGAGTTCAGGGAGGTCCGCACCGGGGAGCTGTTTTTT; CDR3: CATSEFREVRTGELFF
V: TRBV5-4; size: -; D: -; J: TRBJ2-6; DNA: TGTGCCAGCAGCTTGGACAGTAGCTCTGGGGCCAACGTCCTGACTTTC; CDR3: CASSLDSSSGANVLTF
V: TRBV7-8; size: -; D: -; J: TRBJ1-2; DNA: TGTGCCAGCAGCGAGGCGGGTGCTGGCTACACCTTC; CDR3: CASSEAGAGYTF
V: TRBV6-1; size: -; D: -; J: TRBJ1-1; DNA: TGTGCCAGCAGTGAAGCGGGGATGAACACTGAAGCTTTCTTT; CDR3: CASSEAGMNTEAFF
V: TRBV6-1; size: few; D: -; J: TRBJ2-2; DNA: TGTGCCAAAGGGGGTGGCGGGCCAAACACCGGGGAGCTGTTTTTT; CDR3: CAKGGGGPNTGELFF
V: TRBV7-8; size: -; D: -; J: TRBJ2-5; DNA: TGTGCCAGCAGCTTAGCGCCCGGGGGATTAGAGACCAAGTACTTC; CDR3: CASSLAPGGLETKYF
V: TRBV10-1; size: -; D: -; J: TRBJ2-2; DNA: TGCGCCAGCCGGGTAGCCCCGAACACCGGGGAGCTGTTTTTT; CDR3: CASRVAPNTGELFF
V: TRBV2; size: -; D: -; J: TRBJ1-2; DNA: TGTGCCAGCAAGCCGGACAGAACCCCGGGGGGGGGCTACACCTTC; CDR3: CASKPDRTPGGGYTF
V: TRBV6-2/TRBV6-3; size: few; D: TRBD1; J: TRBJ1-6; DNA: TGTGCCAGCAGTTACGGGGACAGGGGGCTTTCACCCCTCCACTTT; CDR3: CASSYGDRGLSPLHF
V: TRBV11-2; size: -; D: TRBD1; J: TRBJ1-2; DNA: TGTGCCAGCAGCTTTAACCGGGACAGGGGGAGGAGGTCCACCTTC; CDR3: CASSFNRDRGRRSTF
V: TRBV19; size: -; D: -; J: TRBJ1-2; DNA: TGTGCCAGTAGTATAATAGAGGCACCCACCAACTATGGCTACACCTTC; CDR3: CASSIIEAPTNYGYTF
V: TRBV6-2/TRBV6-3; size: few; D: -; J: TRBJ2-5; DNA: TGTGCCAGCAGTTACGGCGAGACCCAGTACTTC; CDR3: CASSYGETQYF
V: TRBV27; size: -; D: TRBD1; J: TRBJ1-2; DNA: TGTGCCAGCAGCAGACAGGGGGCTGGCTATGGCTACACCTTC; CDR3: CASSRQGAGYGYTF